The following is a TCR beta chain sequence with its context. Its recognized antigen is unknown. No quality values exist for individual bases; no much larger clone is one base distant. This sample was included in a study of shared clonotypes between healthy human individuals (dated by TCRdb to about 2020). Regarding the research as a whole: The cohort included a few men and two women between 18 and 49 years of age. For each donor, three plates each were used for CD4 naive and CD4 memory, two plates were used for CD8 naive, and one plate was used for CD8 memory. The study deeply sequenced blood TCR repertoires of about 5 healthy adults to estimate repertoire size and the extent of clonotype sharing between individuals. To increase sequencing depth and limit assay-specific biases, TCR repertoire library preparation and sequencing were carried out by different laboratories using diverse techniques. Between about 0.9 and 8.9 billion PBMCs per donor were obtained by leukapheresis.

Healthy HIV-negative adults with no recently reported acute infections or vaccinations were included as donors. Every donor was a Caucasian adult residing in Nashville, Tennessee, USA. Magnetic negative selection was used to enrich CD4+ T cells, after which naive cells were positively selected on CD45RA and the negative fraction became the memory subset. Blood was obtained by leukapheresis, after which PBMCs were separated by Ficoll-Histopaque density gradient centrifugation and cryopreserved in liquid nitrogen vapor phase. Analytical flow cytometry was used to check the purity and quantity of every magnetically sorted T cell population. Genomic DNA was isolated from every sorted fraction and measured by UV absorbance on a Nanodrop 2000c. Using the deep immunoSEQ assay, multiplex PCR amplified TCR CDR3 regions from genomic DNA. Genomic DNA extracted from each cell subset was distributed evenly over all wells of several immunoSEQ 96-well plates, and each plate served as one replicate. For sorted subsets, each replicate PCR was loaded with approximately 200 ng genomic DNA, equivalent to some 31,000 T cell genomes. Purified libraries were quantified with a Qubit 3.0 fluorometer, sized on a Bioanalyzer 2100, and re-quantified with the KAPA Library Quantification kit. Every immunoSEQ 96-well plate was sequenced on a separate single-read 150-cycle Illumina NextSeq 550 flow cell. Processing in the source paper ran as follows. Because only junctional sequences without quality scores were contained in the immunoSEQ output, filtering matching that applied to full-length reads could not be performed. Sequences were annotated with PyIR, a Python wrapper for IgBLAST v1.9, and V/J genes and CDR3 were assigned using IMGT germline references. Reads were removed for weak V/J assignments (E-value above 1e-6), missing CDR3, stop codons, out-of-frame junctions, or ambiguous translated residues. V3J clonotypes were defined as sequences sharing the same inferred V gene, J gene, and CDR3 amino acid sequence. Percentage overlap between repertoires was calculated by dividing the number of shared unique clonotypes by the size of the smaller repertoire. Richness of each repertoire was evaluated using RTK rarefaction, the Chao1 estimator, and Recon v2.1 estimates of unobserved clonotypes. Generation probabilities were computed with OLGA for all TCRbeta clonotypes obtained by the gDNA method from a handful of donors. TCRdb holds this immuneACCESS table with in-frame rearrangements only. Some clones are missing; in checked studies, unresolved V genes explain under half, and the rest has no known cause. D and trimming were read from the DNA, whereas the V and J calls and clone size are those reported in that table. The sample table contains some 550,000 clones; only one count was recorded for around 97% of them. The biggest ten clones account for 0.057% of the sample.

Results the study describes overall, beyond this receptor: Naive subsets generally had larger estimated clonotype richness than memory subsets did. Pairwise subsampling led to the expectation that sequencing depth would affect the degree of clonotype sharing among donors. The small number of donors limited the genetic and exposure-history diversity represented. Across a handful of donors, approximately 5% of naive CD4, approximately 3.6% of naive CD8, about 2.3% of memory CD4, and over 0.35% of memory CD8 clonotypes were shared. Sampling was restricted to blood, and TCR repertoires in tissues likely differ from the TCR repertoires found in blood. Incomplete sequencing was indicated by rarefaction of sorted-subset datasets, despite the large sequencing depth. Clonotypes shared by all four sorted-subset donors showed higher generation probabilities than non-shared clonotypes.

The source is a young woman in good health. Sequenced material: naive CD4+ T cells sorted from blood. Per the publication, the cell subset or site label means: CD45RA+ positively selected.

The sequence in DNA is TGTGCCAGTAGTCTAAACCCTCGCCTGGCAGGGGGTAGCAATCAGCCCCAGCATTTT. This is translated as CASSLNPRLAGGSNQPQHF. The chain links TRBV19 with TRBJ1-5, and 7 junction bases match TRBD1. There are 19 amino acids in the CDR3, from cysteine to phenylalanine inclusive. The CDR3 DNA has 57 bases and is translated from base 1. Here V drops 5 bases and J drops 0 bases, and the junction holds 16 bases not matched to any gene. As encoded in the germline V gene (reference sequence), CDR1 is LNHDA while CDR2 is SQIVND.